This T cell receptor (beta chain) was captured in a study of cytomegalovirus exposure and HLA in healthy donors. 13 Jbeta primers and 60 Vbeta primers were used for the PCR. Sequencing was performed with immunoSEQ multiplex PCR; in TCRdb, only in-frame clones are kept and a portion is missing. Of about 150,000 clones listed, just under 65% are singletons. Trimming stripped 6 bases from V and 9 bases from J, with 16 bases between. The CDR3 has 13 amino acids. CDR1 is MDHEN, CDR2 SYDVKM, per germline. The chain carries TRBV28 and TRBJ2-3; D is possibly TRBD2 (5 bases). Input material: PBMCs. The TCR sequence derives from a woman aged 55-69 years in good health and CMV-seropositive. The CDR3 nucleotides are TGTGCCAGCAGACCGACGCTTACTAGAACGCAGTATTTT. This translates into CASRPTLTRTQYF.